The 8 T cell receptor beta chains presented below share a single source sample, sequenced in a study of tumor and adjacent non-tumor tissue in lung cancer. The library came from three nested PCR rounds adapted from ARM-PCR protocols. TCRdb used MiXCR to reprocess the multiplex PCR reads, holding one entry per CDR3 protein. The table lists 60,000 to 90,000 distinct CDR3 sequences, over 70% of them singletons. RNA was extracted from bulk tissue without any cell sorting. Sequencing input: lung tumor tissue. The receptor set was obtained from a woman in her forties or fifties with non-small cell lung cancer.

This clonotype was seen many times. The V and J genes are TRBV25-1 and TRBJ1-5, with 7 bases lining up with TRBD1. V trimming: 9 bases; J trimming: 4 bases; junction bases outside the gene matches: 12. This CDR3 contains 15 residues. CDR1 and CDR2 from the germline V gene are MGHDK and SYGVNS. This CDR3 is CARSFRTGSNQPQHF. The CDR3 DNA reads TGTGCCAGATCTTTTAGGACAGGCTCAAATCAGCCCCAGCATTTT.

The J gene is TRBJ2-7, the V gene TRBV28; D might be TRBD2 (7 bases). This CDR3 comprises 14 residues. Germline V gives CDR1 MDHEN, CDR2 SYDVKM. Trimming left V 10 bases short and J 5 bases short, with 21 bases between. The CDR3 spells CAINLSGGGHEQYF. The CDR3 nucleotides are TGTGCCATCAATTTGTCGGGGGGCGGACACGAGCAGTACTTC.

A remark on this clonotype: This CDR3 fails to terminate in the conserved phenylalanine or tryptophan, so it likely reflects a read error. The chain carries TRBV4-2 and TRBJ2-1, with D perhaps matching TRBD1 or TRBD2 (5 bases each). V dropped 3 bases and J dropped 4 bases, with 19 bases sitting between them. The CDR3 is made up of 17 amino acids. Germline loops: CDR1 LGHNA, CDR2 YNFKEQ. The CDR3 loop reads CASSQDFGTTLYNEQFL. Here the CDR3 DNA reads TGTGCCAGCAGCCAGGATTTTGGGACCACCCTTTACAATGAGCAGTTCTTG.

In this sample, this clonotype turned up many times. The J gene is TRBJ2-7, the V gene TRBV10-3, with 8 nucleotides matching TRBD1. From germline, CDR1 is ENHRY and CDR2 SYGVKD. V shed 10 bases, J shed 3 bases, and the junction held 8 bases outside the gene matches. The CDR3 has 13 residues. CDR3 loop: CATEGQDNYEQYF. CDR3 nucleotide sequence: TGTGCCACCGAGGGACAGGACAACTACGAGCAGTACTTC.

The table lists this clonotype with a count of one. The CDR3 does not close with the conserved phenylalanine or tryptophan, likely indicating a read error. The V and J genes are TRBV12-3 or TRBV12-4 and TRBJ2-5; TRBD2 matches 7 bases. CDR3 size: 14 residues. The CDR3 region has the DNA TGTGCCAGCAGTTTCCCAGAGGGGAGGGAGACACAGTACCTC. Residues: CASSFPEGRETQYL.

The chain combines TRBV5-1 with TRBJ2-1; 8 bases map to TRBD1. The CDR3 covers 15 residues. With 10 bases clipped from V and 3 bases from J, the junction kept 12 bases outside the gene matches. Germline CDR1 reads SGHRS; CDR2 reads YFSETQ. The CDR3 nucleotides read TGCGCCTGCTGGCTGGGGACAGGCTACTACAATGAGCAGTTCTTC. It codes for CACWLGTGYYNEQFF. Drawing the rest from reference TRBV5-1 and TRBJ2-1, the complete variable domain is KAGVTQTPRYLIKTRGQQVTLSCSPISGHRSVSWYQQTPGQGLQFLFEYFSETQRNKGNFPGRFSGRQFSNSRSEMNVSTLELGDSALYLCACWLGTGYYNEQFFGPGTRLTVL.

As regards this clonotype: A much larger clone sits a single nucleotide away, making a read error possible. The rearrangement uses TRBV20-1 and TRBJ1-6; D is perhaps TRBD1 (5 bases). The CDR3 totals 15 residues. Germline lookup yields CDR1 DFQATT and CDR2 SNEGSKA (reference sequence). The CDR3 DNA is TGCAGTGCTAGCGGGGGAACCTCCTATTATTCACCCCTCCACTTT. Translation gives CSASGGTSYYSPLHF.

Regarding this clonotype: One base away lies a much larger clone, so this may be a sequencing read error. The rearrangement uses TRBV25-1 and TRBJ2-3; D is perhaps TRBD2 (5 bases). The CDR3 length is 13 residues. Germline V gene sequence: CDR1 MGHDK, CDR2 SYGVNS. The CDR3 nucleotides are TGTGTCAGCAGTGGGCGGGTAACAGATACGCAGTATTTT. As protein: CVSSGRVTDTQYF.